This TCR beta chain was retrieved from a study of cytomegalovirus exposure and HLA in healthy donors. Study conclusions and caveats: Sequencing depth across donors, presence/absence analyses assumed, was roughly uniform. Later on, an analysis tied 15,000 or so TCR beta sequences to HLA alleles at 0.05 false discovery rate.

PCR involved 60 Vbeta and 13 Jbeta primers. Using immunoSEQ multiplex PCR, the repertoire was profiled, and TCRdb retains in-frame clones only, with some absent. The profile shows 85,000 to 120,000 clones, around 85% of them singletons. As concerns this clone: Its antigen remains unidentified.

The CDR3 runs to 17 residues. Unmatched junction bases numbered 11, after V lost 5 bases and J lost 4 bases. The V gene's germline CDR1 is SEHNR and CDR2 FQNEAQ (reference sequence). This receptor was obtained from a man in his sixties in good health and CMV-seronegative. Sequencing was performed on PBMCs. This chain joins TRBV7-9 and TRBJ2-2, with TRBD1 matching over 9 bases. In DNA, the CDR3 is TGTGCCAGCAGCCCTAGGCGGGGACAGGGTGTCACCGGGGAGCTGTTTTTT. Protein: CASSPRRGQGVTGELFF.